Listed below are T cell receptor beta chains from one sample, sequenced in a study of human T cells and chemical hapten exposure. MiXCR, run by TCRdb on the RACE reads, gives a single entry per CDR3 protein. This sample yields tens of thousands of distinct CDR3 sequences, of which 9.5% to 13% are seen a single time; approximately 5.2% belongs to the top ten. The specimen was whole blood, collected in connection with sensitization to the hapten diphenylcyclopropenone (DPC). The receptors stem from a woman aged 45-60 years with alopecia areata. Some clones in this sample may be carry-over from other donors' samples. The CDR3 runs from the conserved cysteine through the conserved F or W. D genes are given only for firm matches. Only part of the rows carry a size: once, few, many, or a class if the clone is expanded.

D gene	V gene	J gene	clone size	CDR3 DNA	CDR3 protein
.	TRBV9	TRBJ1-6	.	TGTGCCAGCAGCGTAGAAGGGGGAACCCTCCACTTT	CASSVEGGTLHF
.	TRBV4-1	TRBJ1-5	.	TGCGCCAGCAGCCAAGGGGGGGGTATTAGCAATCAGCCCCAGCATTTT	CASSQGGGISNQPQHF
.	TRBV29-1	TRBJ1-2	few	TGCAGCGTTGACCCCGGGGGTAACTATGGCTACACCTTC	CSVDPGGNYGYTF
.	TRBV20-1	TRBJ2-3	many	TGCAGTGCCACAAGGGGGGGCCTTAGGGCAGATACGCAGTATTTT	CSATRGGLRADTQYF
TRBD1	TRBV6-2/TRBV6-3	TRBJ2-7	.	TGTGCCAGCAGCCACGGCGGGACAGGGGCTAACGAGCAGTACTTC	CASSHGGTGANEQYF
.	TRBV29-1	TRBJ1-1	.	TGCAGCGTTGACCAGGAGAGGGGCACTGAAGCTTTCTTT	CSVDQERGTEAFF
.	TRBV5-4	TRBJ2-5	many	TGTGCCAGCAGCTTGGTGCCTGGGATACAAGAGACCCAGTACTTC	CASSLVPGIQETQYF
.	TRBV19	TRBJ2-1	few	TGTGCCAGTACCCCGGGGTATGCGATATACAATGAGCAGTTCTTC	CASTPGYAIYNEQFF
.	TRBV7-2	TRBJ2-3	many	TGTGCCAGCACCCTGGTGGGGAGCACAGATACGCAGTATTTT	CASTLVGSTDTQYF
.	TRBV18	TRBJ1-2	many	TGTGCCAGCTCACCGCAGGGCAGACACAAATCTAACTATGGCTACATCTTC	CASSPQGRHKSNYGYIF
.	TRBV12-3/TRBV12-4	TRBJ1-2	few	TGTGCCAGCAGCCGGACGGGACGGTTCTATGGCTACACCTTC	CASSRTGRFYGYTF
.	TRBV4-3	TRBJ1-4	many	TGCGCCAGCAGCCAAGATCTGGGGTATTGGGATGAAAAACTGTTTTTT	CASSQDLGYWDEKLFF
.	TRBV5-1	TRBJ2-2	few	TGCGCCAGCAGCTTGGTACATGTCGCCGCCGGGGAGCTGTTTTTT	CASSLVHVAAGELFF
.	TRBV7-2	TRBJ2-2	few	TGTGCCAGCAGCTTGTGGGGCAGGGGCGCCGGGGAGCTGTTTTTT	CASSLWGRGAGELFF
.	TRBV20-1	TRBJ2-4	many	TGCAGTGCTCGGGACACCTTCAAAAACATTCAGTACTTC	CSARDTFKNIQYF
TRBD2	TRBV7-8	TRBJ2-3	many	TGTGCCAGCAGCTTAGGGACTAGCGGAGATACGCAGTATTTT	CASSLGTSGDTQYF
TRBD1	TRBV7-8	TRBJ2-5	many	TGTGCCAGCAGCGCCCGACAGGGGCAAGAGACCCAGTACTTC	CASSARQGQETQYF
TRBD1	TRBV7-2	TRBJ1-5	.	TGTGCCAGCAGCTTAGTCCCAGACCCCATCCAGGGGGCTCATCAGCCCCAGCATTTT	CASSLVPDPIQGAHQPQHF
.	TRBV18	TRBJ1-1	many	TGTGCCAGCTCTTCCGGGTTGAACACTGAAGCTTTCTTT	CASSSGLNTEAFF
TRBD1	TRBV5-4	TRBJ2-7	few	TGTGCCAGCAGCTTAAACAGGGGGCCAGGCGAGCAGTACTTC	CASSLNRGPGEQYF
.	TRBV12-3/TRBV12-4	TRBJ1-1	few	TGTGCCAGCAGTCCGAGTCATGGGAACACTGAAGCTTTCTTT	CASSPSHGNTEAFF
.	TRBV28	TRBJ2-3	.	TGTGCCAGCAGTGCGTGGGACCAAAGGGCAGATACGCAGTATTTT	CASSAWDQRADTQYF
TRBD2	TRBV28	TRBJ2-7	many	TGTGCCAGCACCTCCTGGGCGGTAGCGGGAGCGGGGGCCTACGAGCAGTACTTC	CASTSWAVAGAGAYEQYF
TRBD1	TRBV27	TRBJ1-2	many	TGTGCCAGCAGTTCGTTTGCCGGGACAGGGGACTATGGCTACACCTTC	CASSSFAGTGDYGYTF
TRBD1	TRBV7-9	TRBJ2-3	many	TGTGCCAGCAGCGACACAGGGGGCACGAATACGCAGTATTTT	CASSDTGGTNTQYF
.	TRBV24-1	TRBJ2-1	few	TGTGCCACCGCGGAGGCATGGTCCTACAATGAGCAGTTCTTC	CATAEAWSYNEQFF
.	TRBV29-1	TRBJ1-1	.	TGCAGCGTTGCACATGGGTATACTGAAGCTTTCTTT	CSVAHGYTEAFF
TRBD2	TRBV29-1	TRBJ2-3	.	TGCAGCGTGGGGGGGGATACGCAGTATTTT	CSVGGDTQYF
.	TRBV28	TRBJ2-7	.	TGTGCCAGCAGTTTCTTCAGGGGCTACGAGCAGTACTTC	CASSFFRGYEQYF
TRBD1	TRBV10-1	TRBJ1-1	.	TGCGCCAGCAGTGAGTCCCGGGACAGGGGGCGCAGGACTGAAGCTTTCTTT	CASSESRDRGRRTEAFF
TRBD1	TRBV6-5	TRBJ1-4	few	TGTGCCACCCACCCAACAGGGGGCCGGGAAAAACTGTTTTTT	CATHPTGGREKLFF
TRBD1	TRBV5-1	TRBJ2-2	many	TGCGCCAGCAGCGGGAGACAGGGGAACACCGGGGAGCTGTTTTTT	CASSGRQGNTGELFF
TRBD2	TRBV2	TRBJ2-5	.	TGTGCCAGCATGGGACTAGCGGGGGAAGAGACCCAGTACTTC	CASMGLAGEETQYF
.	TRBV21-1	TRBJ1-1	many	TGTGCCAGCAGCAAACTAACCGGGTCCGAAGGGACTGAAGCTTTCTTT	CASSKLTGSEGTEAFF
.	TRBV19	TRBJ1-4	many	TGTGCCACCTCGACAGGACCGGATGAAAAACTGTTTTTT	CATSTGPDEKLFF
.	TRBV2	TRBJ1-3	many	TGTGCCAGCAGTGATTGGGGAAGCGGAAACACCATATATTTT	CASSDWGSGNTIYF
.	TRBV7-3	TRBJ2-1	.	TGTGCCAGCAGCTTTACGGTCTACAATGAGCAGTTCTTC	CASSFTVYNEQFF